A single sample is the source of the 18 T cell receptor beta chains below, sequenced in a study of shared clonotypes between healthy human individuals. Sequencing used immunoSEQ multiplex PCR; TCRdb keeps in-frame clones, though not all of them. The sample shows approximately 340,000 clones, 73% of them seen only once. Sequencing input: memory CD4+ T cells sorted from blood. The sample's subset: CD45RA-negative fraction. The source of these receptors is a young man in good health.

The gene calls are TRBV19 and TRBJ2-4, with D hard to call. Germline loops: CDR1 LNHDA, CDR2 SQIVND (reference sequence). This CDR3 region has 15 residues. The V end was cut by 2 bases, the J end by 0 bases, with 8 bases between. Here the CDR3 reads CASSISGLAKNIQYF. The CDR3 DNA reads TGTGCCAGTAGTATATCTGGGCTAGCCAAAAACATTCAGTACTTC.

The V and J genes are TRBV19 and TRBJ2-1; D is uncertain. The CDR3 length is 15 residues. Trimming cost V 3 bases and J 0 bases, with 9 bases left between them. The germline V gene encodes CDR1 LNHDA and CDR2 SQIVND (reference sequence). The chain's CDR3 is CASSMGRSSYNEQFF. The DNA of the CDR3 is TGTGCCAGTAGTATGGGTCGGAGCTCCTACAATGAGCAGTTCTTC.

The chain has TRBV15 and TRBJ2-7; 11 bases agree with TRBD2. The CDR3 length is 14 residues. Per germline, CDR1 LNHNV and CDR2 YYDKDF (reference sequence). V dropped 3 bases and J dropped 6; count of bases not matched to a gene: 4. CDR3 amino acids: CATSRGLAATEQYF. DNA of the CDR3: TGTGCCACCAGCAGGGGACTAGCGGCTACCGAGCAGTACTTC.

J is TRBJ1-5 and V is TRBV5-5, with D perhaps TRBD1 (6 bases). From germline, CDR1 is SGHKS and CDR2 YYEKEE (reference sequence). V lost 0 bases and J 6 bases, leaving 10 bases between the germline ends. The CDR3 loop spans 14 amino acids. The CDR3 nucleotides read TGTGCCAGCAGCTTGGTAGGGGGAGGTCAGCCCCAGCATTTT. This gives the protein CASSLVGGGQPQHF.

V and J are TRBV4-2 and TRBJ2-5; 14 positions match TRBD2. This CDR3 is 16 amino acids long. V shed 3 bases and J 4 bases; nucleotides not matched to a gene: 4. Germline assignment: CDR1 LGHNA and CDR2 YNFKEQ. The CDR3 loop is CASSHAGLAGAETQYF. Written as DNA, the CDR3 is TGTGCCAGCAGCCATGCGGGACTAGCGGGAGCAGAGACCCAGTACTTC.

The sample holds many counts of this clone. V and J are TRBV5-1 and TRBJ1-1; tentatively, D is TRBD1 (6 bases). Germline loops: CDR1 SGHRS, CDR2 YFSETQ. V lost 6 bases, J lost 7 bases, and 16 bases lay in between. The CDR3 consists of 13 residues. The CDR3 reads CASNREGLGEAFF. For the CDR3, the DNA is TGCGCCAGCAACAGGGAAGGGTTGGGTGAAGCTTTCTTT.

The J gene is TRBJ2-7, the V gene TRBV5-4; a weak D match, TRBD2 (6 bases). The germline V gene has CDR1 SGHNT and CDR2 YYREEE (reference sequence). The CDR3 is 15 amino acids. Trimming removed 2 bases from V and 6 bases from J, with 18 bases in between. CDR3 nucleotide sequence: TGTGCCAGCAGCTTACAACTAAGTAGCGGAAGCGAGCAGTACTTC. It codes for CASSLQLSSGSEQYF. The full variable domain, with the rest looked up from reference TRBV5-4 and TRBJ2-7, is ETGVTQSPTHLIKTRGQQVTLRCSSQSGHNTVSWYQQALGQGPQFIFQYYREEENGRGNFPPRFSGLQFPNYSSELNVNALELDDSALYLCASSLQLSSGSEQYFGPGTRLTVT.

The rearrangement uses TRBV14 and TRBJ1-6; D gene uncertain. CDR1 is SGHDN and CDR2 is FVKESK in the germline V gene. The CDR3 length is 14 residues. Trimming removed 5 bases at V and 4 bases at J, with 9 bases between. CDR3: CASSRETYNSPLHF. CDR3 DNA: TGTGCCAGCAGCAGGGAGACATATAATTCACCCCTCCACTTT.

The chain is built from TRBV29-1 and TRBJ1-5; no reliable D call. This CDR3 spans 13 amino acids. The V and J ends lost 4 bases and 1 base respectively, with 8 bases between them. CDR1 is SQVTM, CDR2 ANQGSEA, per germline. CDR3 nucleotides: TGCAGCGTTGCGGGCAGCAGCAATCAGCCCCAGCATTTT. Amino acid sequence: CSVAGSSNQPQHF.

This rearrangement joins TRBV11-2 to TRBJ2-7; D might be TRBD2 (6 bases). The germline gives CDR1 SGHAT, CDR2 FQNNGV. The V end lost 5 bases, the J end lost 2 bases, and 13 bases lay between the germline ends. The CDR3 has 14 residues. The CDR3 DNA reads TGTGCCAGCAGCCGCGGGGTCGGAACCTACGAGCAGTACTTC. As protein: CASSRGVGTYEQYF.

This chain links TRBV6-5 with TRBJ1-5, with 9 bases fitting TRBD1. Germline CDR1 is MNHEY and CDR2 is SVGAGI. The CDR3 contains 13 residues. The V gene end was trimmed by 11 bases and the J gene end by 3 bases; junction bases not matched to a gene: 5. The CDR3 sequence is CAVGQGANQPQHF. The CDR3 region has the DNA TGTGCCGTGGGACAGGGAGCCAATCAGCCCCAGCATTTT.

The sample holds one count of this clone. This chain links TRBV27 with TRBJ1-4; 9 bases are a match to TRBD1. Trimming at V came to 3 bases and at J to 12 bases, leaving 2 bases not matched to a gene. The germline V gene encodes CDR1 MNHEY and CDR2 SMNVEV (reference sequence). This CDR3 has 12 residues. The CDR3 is CASSFTGGELFF. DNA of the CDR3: TGTGCCAGCAGTTTTACAGGGGGCGAACTGTTTTTT. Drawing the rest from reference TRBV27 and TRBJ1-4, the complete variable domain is EAQVTQNPRYLITVTGKKLTVTCSQNMNHEYMSWYRQDPGLGLRQIYYSMNVEVTDKGDVPEGYKVSRKEKRNFPLILESPSPNQTSLYFCASSFTGGELFFGSGTQLSVL.

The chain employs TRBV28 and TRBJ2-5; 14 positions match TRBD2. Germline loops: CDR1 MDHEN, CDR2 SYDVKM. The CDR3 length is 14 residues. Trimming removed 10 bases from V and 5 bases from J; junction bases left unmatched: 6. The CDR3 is CATGTSGGGETQYF. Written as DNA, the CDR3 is TGTGCCACCGGGACTAGCGGGGGTGGGGAGACCCAGTACTTC.

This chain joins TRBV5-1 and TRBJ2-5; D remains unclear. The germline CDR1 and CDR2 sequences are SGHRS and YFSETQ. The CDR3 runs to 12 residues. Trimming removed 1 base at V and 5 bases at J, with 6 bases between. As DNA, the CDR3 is TGCGCCAGCAGCTTGAATTCGGAGACCCAGTACTTC. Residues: CASSLNSETQYF.

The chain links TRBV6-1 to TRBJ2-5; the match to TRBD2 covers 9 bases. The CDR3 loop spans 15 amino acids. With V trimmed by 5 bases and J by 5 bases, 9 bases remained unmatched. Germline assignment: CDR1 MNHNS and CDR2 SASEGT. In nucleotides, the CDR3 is TGTGCCAGCAGTTTACTAGCGGGTTTGGGTGAGACCCAGTACTTC. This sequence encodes CASSLLAGLGETQYF.

CDR3 in amino acids: CASSDPAGTSYNEQFF. CDR3 in DNA: TGTGCCAGCAGTGATCCCGCGGGCACCTCCTACAATGAGCAGTTCTTC. This chain connects TRBV25-1 to TRBJ2-1; D possibly corresponds to TRBD2 (5 bases). V was pared by 3 bases and J by 0 bases, with 12 bases between. CDR1 and CDR2 from the germline V gene are MGHDK and SYGVNS. CDR3 length: 16 residues.

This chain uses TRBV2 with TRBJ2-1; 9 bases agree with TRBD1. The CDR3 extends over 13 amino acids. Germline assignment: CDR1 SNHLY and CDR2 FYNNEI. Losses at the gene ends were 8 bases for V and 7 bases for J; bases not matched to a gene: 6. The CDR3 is CASQKQGANEQFF. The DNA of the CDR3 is TGTGCCAGCCAGAAACAGGGGGCTAATGAGCAGTTCTTC.

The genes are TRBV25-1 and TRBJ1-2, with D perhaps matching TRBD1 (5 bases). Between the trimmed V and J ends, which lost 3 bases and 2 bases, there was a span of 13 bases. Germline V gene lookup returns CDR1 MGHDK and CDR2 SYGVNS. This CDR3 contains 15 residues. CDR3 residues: CASSDRASGNYGYTF. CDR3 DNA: TGTGCCAGCAGTGATAGGGCCTCAGGGAACTATGGCTACACCTTC.